Shown below are 28 T cell receptor beta chains from a single sample sequenced in a study of cytomegalovirus exposure and HLA in healthy donors. The study ran its PCR with 60 Vbeta and 13 Jbeta primers. Repertoires were generated with immunoSEQ multiplex PCR, while TCRdb's copy carries only in-frame clones and drops some. The listing contains approximately 100,000 clones. The specimen was PBMCs. The receptors were gathered from a man over 45 in good health and CMV-seronegative.

The rearrangement uses TRBV11-2 and TRBJ1-1, with 7 bases aligning to TRBD1. The germline CDR1 and CDR2 sequences are SGHAT and FQNNGV. There are 15 residues in the CDR3. J was trimmed by 1 base and V by 5 bases; bases with no gene match: 7. The CDR3 reads CASSLRTGANTEAFF. In DNA, the CDR3 is TGTGCCAGCAGCCTCCGTACAGGGGCGAACACTGAAGCTTTCTTT.

The chain links TRBV19 to TRBJ1-3, with 8 bases aligning to TRBD1. With 5 bases clipped from V and 2 bases from J, the junction kept 5 bases outside the gene matches. This CDR3 spans 15 amino acids. The germline V gene encodes CDR1 LNHDA and CDR2 SQIVND (reference sequence). This chain's CDR3 is CASSLDRGTGNTIYF. The CDR3 DNA reads TGTGCCAGTAGTCTCGACAGGGGAACTGGAAACACCATATATTTT.

This chain connects TRBV27 to TRBJ1-2, with 8 nucleotides matching TRBD1. Looked up from germline, CDR1 is MNHEY and CDR2 is SMNVEV (reference sequence). With 5 bases clipped from V and 8 bases from J, the junction kept 7 bases outside the gene matches. The CDR3 extends over 13 amino acids. The CDR3 loop is CASSADRGGGYTF. The CDR3 DNA sequence: TGTGCCAGCAGTGCAGACAGGGGAGGCGGCTACACCTTC.

The V and J genes are TRBV2 and TRBJ2-5, with D hard to call. CDR1 is SNHLY, CDR2 FYNNEI, per germline. CDR3 size: 14 residues. V gave up 8 bases and J gave up 0 bases, with 13 bases separating them. The CDR3 DNA reads TGTGCCAGCGCAATGGGCAGCCACCAAGAGACCCAGTACTTC. Encoded protein: CASAMGSHQETQYF.

The rearrangement uses TRBV5-1 and TRBJ2-3; TRBD1 matches at 8 bases. The CDR3 has 14 residues. The germline CDR1 and CDR2 sequences are SGHRS and YFSETQ. Trimming cost V 4 bases and J 4 bases; bases outside gene matches: 5. In nucleotides, the CDR3 is TGCGCCAGCAGCGATCGACAGGGGCCAGATACGCAGTATTTT. Translation gives CASSDRQGPDTQYF. Full variable domain (missing parts from reference TRBV5-1 and TRBJ2-3): KAGVTQTPRYLIKTRGQQVTLSCSPISGHRSVSWYQQTPGQGLQFLFEYFSETQRNKGNFPGRFSGRQFSNSRSEMNVSTLELGDSALYLCASSDRQGPDTQYFGPGTRLTVL.

The chain combines TRBV4-3 with TRBJ2-1; D is undetermined. V lost 1 base and J 2 bases, leaving 15 bases between the germline ends. The CDR3 loop spans 17 amino acids. The germline gives CDR1 LGHNA, CDR2 YSLEER. The DNA of the CDR3 is TGCGCCAGCAGCCAAGTTTGGGTCGGAGCTGCCTACAATGAGCAGTTCTTC. It is translated as CASSQVWVGAAYNEQFF.

V usage is TRBV6-6 and J usage is TRBJ1-5, with 9 bases identical to TRBD1. The CDR3 covers 13 residues. Per germline, CDR1 MNHNY and CDR2 SVGAGI (reference sequence). The trim removed 9 bases at V and 6 bases at J, leaving 6 bases unmatched. The CDR3 DNA follows: TGTGCCAGTCGGGACAGGGCCGTTCAGCCCCAGCATTTT. This gives the protein CASRDRAVQPQHF.

DNA of the CDR3: TGTGCCAGCTCAGCAGCGCTATCTGGGGCCAACGTCCTGACTTTC. Translating it yields CASSAALSGANVLTF. The genes are TRBV18 and TRBJ2-6; D ambiguous. Germline values: CDR1 KGHSH, CDR2 LQKENI. CDR3 length equals 15 residues. V lost 5 bases, J lost 1 base, and 9 bases lay in between.

The V call is TRBV5-8, the J call TRBJ1-2; D may be TRBD1 (5 bases). V lost 4 bases to trimming and J lost 4 bases, with 11 bases between them. Germline loops: CDR1 SGHTS, CDR2 YDEGEE. CDR3 length equals 13 residues. The CDR3 protein is CASSRGWIYGYTF. The DNA of the CDR3 is TGTGCCAGCAGCAGGGGCTGGATCTATGGCTACACCTTC.

The chain has TRBV11-3 and TRBJ1-2; weak D call: TRBD1 (5 bases). V was cut by 0 bases and J by 4 bases, with 9 bases left in between. The CDR3 spans 14 residues. CDR1 SGHNT and CDR2 YENEEA come from the germline V gene. As DNA, the CDR3 is TGTGCCAGCAGCTTAGACAGGGTGAGCTATGGCTACACCTTC. This sequence encodes CASSLDRVSYGYTF. The full variable domain, in which reference TRBV11-3 and TRBJ1-2 provide the parts outside the CDR3, is EAGVVQSPRYKIIEKKQPVAFWCNPISGHNTLYWYLQNLGQGPELLIRYENEEAVDDSQLPKDRFSAERLKGVDSTLKIQPAELGDSAVYLCASSLDRVSYGYTFGSGTRLTVV.

The chain combines TRBV4-3 with TRBJ2-1; TRBD2 might be the D (7 bases). The germline V gene encodes CDR1 LGHNA and CDR2 YSLEER. With 3 bases removed from V and 9 bases from J, the gap between germline ends came to 18 bases. The CDR3 totals 15 residues. CDR3 coding DNA: TGCGCCAGCAGCCATACGTGGGGGGGCCATAGTGAGCAGTTCTTC. Its translation: CASSHTWGGHSEQFF.

This chain connects TRBV7-9 to TRBJ2-5, with D unresolved. The CDR3 has 14 residues. V was cut by 2 bases and J by 4 bases, with 11 bases left in between. Germline CDR1 SEHNR, CDR2 FQNEAQ (reference sequence). CDR3 loop: CASSLNSPGETQYF. The CDR3 bases are TGTGCCAGCAGCTTAAACTCTCCCGGAGAGACCCAGTACTTC.

The chain joins TRBV20-1 to TRBJ1-1, with D perhaps TRBD1 (5 bases). CDR1 DFQATT and CDR2 SNEGSKA come from the germline V gene (reference sequence). V was clipped by 5 bases and J by 4 bases, with 8 bases between them. The CDR3 covers 11 residues. DNA of the CDR3: TGCAGTGCTTGGAGGGGCACTGAAGCTTTCTTT. Amino acids: CSAWRGTEAFF.

The chain is built from TRBV7-2 and TRBJ2-7; 9 bases are a match to TRBD2. The germline V gene encodes CDR1 SGHTA and CDR2 FQGNSA. The CDR3 is 13 amino acids. Trimming cost V 5 bases and J 5 bases; bases outside gene matches: 4. The CDR3 DNA reads TGTGCCAGCAGCACGCGGGGGGGCCACGAGCAGTACTTC. It codes for CASSTRGGHEQYF.

The chain combines TRBV5-5 with TRBJ1-5; possible D gene TRBD1, 6 bases. The V end lost 0 bases, the J end lost 2 bases, and 12 bases lay between the germline ends. CDR1 and CDR2 (germline): SGHKS, YYEKEE (reference sequence). This CDR3 comprises 16 residues. The CDR3 loop is CASSLVAGVGNQPQHF. DNA for the CDR3: TGTGCCAGCAGCTTGGTGGCAGGGGTTGGCAATCAGCCCCAGCATTTT.

The chain employs TRBV4-3 and TRBJ1-3; D possibly corresponds to TRBD1 (5 bases). Trimming left V 5 bases short and J 3 bases short, with 11 bases between. The CDR3 runs to 14 residues. Per the germline V gene, CDR1 is LGHNA and CDR2 is YSLEER. CDR3 sequence (DNA): TGCGCCAGCAGCAACCAGGGTGTTGGAAACACCATATATTTT. It yields the protein CASSNQGVGNTIYF.

J is TRBJ2-1 and V is TRBV7-2; D perhaps matches TRBD2 (6 bases). Trimming left V 2 bases short and J 2 bases short, with 19 bases between. In germline, CDR1 is SGHTA, CDR2 FQGNSA. The length of the CDR3 is 18 residues. The CDR3 loop reads CASSLQGGFVAAYNEQFF. Here the CDR3 DNA reads TGTGCCAGCAGCTTACAAGGTGGATTTGTAGCGGCCTACAATGAGCAGTTCTTC.

V is TRBV5-1 and J is TRBJ2-7; 7 bases line up with TRBD1. CDR1 SGHRS and CDR2 YFSETQ come from the germline V gene. J gave up 7 bases and V 1 base, and 11 bases lay outside the gene matches. The CDR3 covers 15 residues. CDR3 sequence: CASSLFGQGDGEQYF. For the CDR3, the DNA is TGCGCCAGCAGCTTGTTCGGGCAGGGGGATGGGGAGCAGTACTTC.

Concerning this clone itself: Other nucleotide sequences from this sample produce the same CDR3. The genes are TRBV11-3 and TRBJ2-5, with a weak D call TRBD2 (5 bases). The V end was cut by 1 base, the J end by 1 base, with 7 bases between. The CDR3 is 14 amino acids. CDR1 and CDR2 (germline): SGHNT, YENEEA. The CDR3 sequence: CASSLVGGQETQYF. CDR3 in DNA: TGTGCCAGCAGCTTAGTCGGAGGCCAAGAGACCCAGTACTTC.

This rearrangement joins TRBV7-9 to TRBJ2-1, with TRBD1 matching over 7 bases. V was clipped by 5 bases and J by 2 bases; unmatched bases: 3. Per the germline V gene, CDR1 is SEHNR and CDR2 is FQNEAQ (reference sequence). There are 14 residues in the CDR3. The CDR3 sequence is CASSRQGTYNEQFF. For the CDR3, the DNA is TGTGCCAGCAGCCGACAGGGTACCTACAATGAGCAGTTCTTC.

The rearrangement uses TRBV6-6 and TRBJ2-2, with D possibly matching TRBD1 (5 bases). The V gene lost 6 bases and the J gene lost 0 bases, with 8 bases spanning the gap. The CDR3 has 14 amino acids. Germline lookup yields CDR1 MNHNY and CDR2 SVGAGI (reference sequence). The DNA for the CDR3 is TGTGCCAGCAGCCCGACAGCGAACACCGGGGAGCTGTTTTTT. It translates to CASSPTANTGELFF.

As DNA, the CDR3 is TGCAGCGTATGGACAGCTCAAAACACCATATATTTT. Protein product: CSVWTAQNTIYF. The chain links TRBV29-1 to TRBJ1-3; maybe TRBD1 (6 bases). The length of the CDR3 is 12 residues. The germline V gene encodes CDR1 SQVTM and CDR2 ANQGSEA. Trimming took 6 bases from V and 6 from J, leaving 12 bases between them.

CDR3 amino acids: CASSQRTALNYGYTF. CDR3 coding DNA: TGTGCCAGTAGTCAACGGACAGCGCTCAACTATGGCTACACCTTC. The chain carries TRBV19 and TRBJ1-2; TRBD1 might be the D (6 bases). CDR1 and CDR2 (germline): LNHDA, SQIVND (reference sequence). The CDR3 is made up of 15 amino acids. The V end lost 5 bases, the J end lost 2 bases, and 15 bases lay between the germline ends.

The chain couples TRBV6-5 to TRBJ1-1; a weak D match, TRBD1 (5 bases). The CDR3 is 13 amino acids. Germline V gene data show CDR1 as MNHEY and CDR2 as SVGAGI. Deletions cut 0 bases from V and 13 bases from J, with 15 bases between. The CDR3 region has the DNA TGTGCCAGCAGTTACTCCCTGACCGGGGGTGGTTTCTTT. It is translated as CASSYSLTGGGFF.

This chain links TRBV6-5 with TRBJ1-1; TRBD1 is a possible D gene (5 bases). V shed 6 bases and J shed 1 base, with 9 bases lying between them. The CDR3 has 13 amino acids. From germline, CDR1 is MNHEY and CDR2 SVGAGI. The CDR3 protein is CASRNTGNTEAFF. The CDR3, as DNA: TGTGCCAGCAGAAATACAGGGAACACTGAAGCTTTCTTT.

CDR3 sequence: CASIRGSQGARTEAFF. CDR3 sequence (DNA): TGTGCCAGTATTAGGGGATCCCAGGGGGCAAGGACTGAAGCTTTCTTT. The gene calls are TRBV19 and TRBJ1-1, with 8 bases identical to TRBD1. In germline, CDR1 is LNHDA, CDR2 SQIVND (reference sequence). Germline trimming cut 7 bases from V and 5 bases from J; bases unmatched to any gene: 15. CDR3 size: 16 residues.

This sequence joins TRBV11-1 and TRBJ2-3; a weak D match, TRBD2 (6 bases). Germline V lookup: CDR1 SGHAT, CDR2 FQDESV (reference sequence). Trimming cost V 9 bases and J 2 bases, with 15 bases left between them. The CDR3 contains 14 residues. CDR3 DNA sequence: TGTGCCAGTTCCGCGACTAGGAACACAGATACGCAGTATTTT. This gives the protein CASSATRNTDTQYF.

V and J are TRBV2 and TRBJ2-2, with no clear D. The germline CDR1 and CDR2 sequences are SNHLY and FYNNEI. V gave up 1 base and J gave up 6 bases, with 9 bases separating them. This CDR3 spans 14 amino acids. Here the CDR3 reads CASSEDGFSGELFF. In nucleotides, the CDR3 is TGTGCCAGCAGTGAAGACGGGTTCTCCGGGGAGCTGTTTTTT. The full variable domain, in which reference TRBV2 and TRBJ2-2 provide the parts outside the CDR3, is EPEVTQTPSHQVTQMGQEVILRCVPISNHLYFYWYRQILGQKVEFLVSFYNNEISEKSEIFDDQFSVERPDGSNFTLKIRSTKLEDSAMYFCASSEDGFSGELFFGEGSRLTVL.